The 30 T cell receptor beta chains presented below share a single source sample, sequenced in a study of T-cell reconstitution after alpha-beta-depleted transplantation in children. Unique molecular identifiers were incorporated into the prepared TCRbeta library. TCRdb passed the PCR reads through MiXCR, listing each CDR3 protein once. Among fewer than 750,000 distinct CDR3 sequences, about 21% were seen once, and the ten largest hold 13% to 15%. The sample in question was PBMCs, mostly from graft donor cells, obtained 360 days after TCRalphabeta/CD19-depleted stem cell transplant. These receptors were collected from a boy under two years old who had a stem cell transplant for acute myeloid leukemia, so the T cells may come from the graft donor.

This clonotype has only a few counts. The rearrangement links TRBV30 to TRBJ2-7; D is possibly TRBD2 (6 bases). The CDR3 extends over 12 amino acids. CDR1 is GTSNPN and CDR2 is SVGIG in the germline V gene (reference sequence). V shed 0 bases and J shed 4 bases, with 7 bases lying between them. CDR3 in DNA: TGTGCCTGGAGTGTACGGGGGTACGAGCAGTACTTC. This translates into CAWSVRGYEQYF.

This clonotype was counted at least ten times. The chain joins TRBV15 to TRBJ2-1; D unclear. The V gene lost 5 bases and the J gene lost 7 bases, with 9 bases spanning the gap. The length of the CDR3 is 12 residues. Germline V CDR1 and CDR2: LNHNV, YYDKDF (reference sequence). CDR3 loop: CATSGSRNEQFF. The CDR3 nucleotides are TGTGCCACCAGCGGATCTAGGAATGAGCAGTTCTTC.

This clonotype was detected ten times or more. V and J are TRBV2 and TRBJ1-5, with D tentatively TRBD1 (5 bases). V lost 6 bases to trimming and J lost 1 base, with 10 bases between them. Germline V lookup: CDR1 SNHLY, CDR2 FYNNEI. The CDR3 is 14 residues long. The CDR3 DNA reads TGTGCCAGCAGCCCCCGGGACAGCAATCAGCCCCAGCATTTT. Its translation is CASSPRDSNQPQHF.

V and J are TRBV20-1 and TRBJ2-1; a weak D match, TRBD1 (7 bases). Trimming shortened V by 1 base and J by 6 bases, and 16 bases separated the two germline ends. From germline, CDR1 is DFQATT and CDR2 SNEGSKA (reference sequence). This CDR3 has 15 residues. DNA of the CDR3: TGCAGTGCTAGAGTTCAGGGGGGCCCGACCAATGAGCAGTTCTTC. Protein: CSARVQGGPTNEQFF.

This clonotype was seen at least ten times. V usage is TRBV20-1 and J usage is TRBJ1-5; 7 nucleotides align to TRBD1. The J segment lost 7 bases and the V segment lost 4 bases, leaving 7 bases of the junction unmatched. The CDR3 loop spans 13 amino acids. Germline-derived CDR1 and CDR2 are DFQATT and SNEGSKA (reference sequence). The CDR3 coding sequence is TGCAGTGCTATGGGGGGACAGACACAGCCCCAGCATTTT. Residues: CSAMGGQTQPQHF.

There are a few counts of this clonotype. The CDR3 nucleotides read TGCAGTGCTAGAGATCCGGCTAGCGGGGTGGGTGATACGCAGTATTTT. This codes for CSARDPASGVGDTQYF. The chain recombines TRBV20-1 with TRBJ2-3; 9 bases are a match to TRBD2. V was pared by 0 bases and J by 6 bases, with 10 bases of the junction left unmatched. Germline V gene lookup returns CDR1 DFQATT and CDR2 SNEGSKA (reference sequence). CDR3 length: 16 residues.

The chain carries TRBV19 and TRBJ1-4, with D uncertain. The germline V and J ends were trimmed by 3 bases and 10 bases, with 9 bases remaining between them. CDR3 length equals 12 residues. Germline lookup yields CDR1 LNHDA and CDR2 SQIVND (reference sequence). The CDR3 spells CASSMLDGKLFF. The CDR3 bases are TGTGCCAGTAGTATGTTGGATGGAAAACTGTTTTTT. Full variable domain (remainder filled in from reference TRBV19 and TRBJ1-4): DGGITQSPKYLFRKEGQNVTLSCEQNLNHDAMYWYRQDPGQGLRLIYYSQIVNDFQKGDIAEGYSVSREKKESFPLTVTSAQKNPTAFYLCASSMLDGKLFFGSGTQLSVL.

This clonotype has a count of ten or more. J is TRBJ2-1 and V is TRBV20-1; weak D call: TRBD1 (5 bases). Trimming took off 8 bases at V and 4 bases at J, with 12 bases between the two ends. Germline CDR1 DFQATT, CDR2 SNEGSKA (reference sequence). The CDR3 is 12 amino acids. CDR3: CSTPTVYNEQFF. CDR3 nucleotide sequence: TGCAGTACACCGACAGTTTACAATGAGCAGTTCTTC.

The chain employs TRBV7-2 and TRBJ2-7; 7 nucleotides match TRBD1. The germline gives CDR1 SGHTA, CDR2 FQGNSA. V lost 5 bases, J lost 5 bases, and 9 bases stayed unmatched. CDR3 size: 14 residues. CDR3 DNA sequence: TGTGCCAGCAGCCCGTTCGACAGGGCGAACGAGCAGTACTTC. Translation: CASSPFDRANEQYF.

V gene TRBV6-2 or TRBV6-3 combines with J gene TRBJ2-3; a weak D match, TRBD2 (5 bases). Trimming pared 0 bases from V and 3 bases from J, leaving 7 bases between. Germline V CDR1 and CDR2: MNHEY, SVGEGT. This CDR3 has 14 amino acids. The CDR3 bases are TGTGCCAGCAGTTACTCGAGGGCTACAGATACGCAGTATTTT. Amino acids: CASSYSRATDTQYF.

As to this clonotype: With a much larger clone just one base away, this may be a read error. The J gene is TRBJ1-4, the V gene TRBV13, with D unresolved. CDR3 size: 14 residues. Germline CDR1 is PRHDT and CDR2 is FYEKMQ (reference sequence). The CDR3, as DNA: TGTGTCAGCAGCTTTAAACCAACTAATGAAAAACTGTTTTTT. It translates to CVSSFKPTNEKLFF.

V usage is TRBV2 and J usage is TRBJ1-1; 7 nucleotides line up with TRBD1. The trim removed 5 bases at V and 2 bases at J, leaving 5 bases unmatched. The CDR3 sequence is 14 residues long. CDR1 is SNHLY and CDR2 is FYNNEI in the germline V gene. CDR3 protein: CASSTGTANTEAFF. CDR3 bases: TGTGCCAGCAGTACCGGGACAGCTAACACTGAAGCTTTCTTT.

This clonotype has more than one count but fewer than ten. The V gene is TRBV20-1, the J gene TRBJ2-7; 9 bases line up with TRBD1. V dropped 3 bases and J dropped 3; count of bases not matched to a gene: 6. CDR3 length: 14 amino acids. Per the germline V gene, CDR1 is DFQATT and CDR2 is SNEGSKA (reference sequence). CDR3 protein: CSASQGTGYYEQYF. The DNA of the CDR3 is TGCAGTGCTAGCCAAGGGACAGGGTACTACGAGCAGTACTTC.

This clonotype was seen only a few times. The gene calls are TRBV7-9 and TRBJ2-3; D perhaps matches TRBD2 (6 bases). This CDR3 spans 17 amino acids. Germline values: CDR1 SEHNR, CDR2 FQNEAQ (reference sequence). Between the trimmed V and J ends, which lost 4 bases and 0 bases, there was a span of 17 bases. CDR3 sequence reads: CASSSQRGRLSTDTQYF. The CDR3 DNA follows: TGTGCCAGCAGCTCCCAGCGAGGGAGGTTAAGCACAGATACGCAGTATTTT.

J is TRBJ1-6 and V is TRBV20-1, with a weak D call TRBD1 (5 bases). Trimming pared 6 bases from V and 4 bases from J, leaving 16 bases between. The CDR3 extends over 15 amino acids. From germline, CDR1 is DFQATT and CDR2 SNEGSKA (reference sequence). The CDR3 DNA sequence: TGCAGTGCCCACAAGGCAGGGCCTTATAATTCACCCCTCCACTTT. It specifies CSAHKAGPYNSPLHF.

This clonotype has only a few counts. This sequence joins TRBV4-2 and TRBJ1-4; D is uncertain. The CDR3 has 18 amino acids. Germline CDR1 and CDR2: LGHNA and YNFKEQ. Trimming took off 0 bases at V and 0 bases at J, with 14 bases between the two ends. The CDR3 nucleotides read TGTGCCAGCAGCCAAGATTTAGACGACCGTGCAACTAATGAAAAACTGTTTTTT. This gives the protein CASSQDLDDRATNEKLFF.

This clonotype was recorded a few times. This chain links TRBV9 with TRBJ2-1; D remains ambiguous. The germline gives CDR1 SGDLS, CDR2 YYNGEE. Trimming left V 1 base short and J 6 bases short, with 11 bases between. This CDR3 spans 14 amino acids. The CDR3 protein is CASSVTALPNEQFF. CDR3 DNA sequence: TGTGCCAGCAGCGTAACAGCCCTCCCCAATGAGCAGTTCTTC.

This clonotype has at least ten counts. The chain couples TRBV20-1 to TRBJ2-1; 9 bases are a match to TRBD1. CDR1 DFQATT and CDR2 SNEGSKA come from the germline V gene (reference sequence). The CDR3 is 16 residues long. Losses at the gene ends were 3 bases for V and 9 bases for J; bases not matched to a gene: 15. The DNA of the CDR3 is TGCAGTGCTAGCTCGGACAGGGGTCCCTTGTTGGTTGAGCAGTTCTTC. Translated, it gives CSASSDRGPLLVEQFF.

V usage is TRBV7-2 and J usage is TRBJ2-2, with D uncertain. Germline V gene lookup returns CDR1 SGHTA and CDR2 FQGNSA. This CDR3 is built from 14 residues. V was shortened by 3 bases and J by 5 bases, with 10 bases between the two germline ends. As DNA, the CDR3 is TGTGCCAGCAGCTTTGGGATCCAGACCGGGGAGCTGTTTTTT. It yields the protein CASSFGIQTGELFF.

This chain links TRBV19 with TRBJ2-7, with a possible D match to TRBD1 (5 bases). CDR1 LNHDA and CDR2 SQIVND come from the germline V gene (reference sequence). Deletions cut 3 bases from V and 5 bases from J, with 14 bases between. This CDR3 comprises 14 residues. CDR3 DNA: TGTGCCAGTAGTATTGGGCAGGGCGTCAACGAGCAGTACTTC. This sequence encodes CASSIGQGVNEQYF.

The chain employs TRBV14 and TRBJ2-3, with D perhaps given as TRBD1 or TRBD2 (5 bases each). Between the trimmed V and J ends, which lost 2 bases and 1 base, there was a span of 10 bases. Germline V gene data show CDR1 as SGHDN and CDR2 as FVKESK. The CDR3 spans 15 residues. The CDR3, as DNA: TGTGCCAGCAGCCAACACCGGGGACGCACAGATACGCAGTATTTT. Translating gives CASSQHRGRTDTQYF. Full variable domain (outside the CDR3, taken from reference TRBV14 and TRBJ2-3): EAGVTQFPSHSVIEKGQTVTLRCDPISGHDNLYWYRRVMGKEIKFLLHFVKESKQDESGMPNNRFLAERTGGTYSTLKVQPAELEDSGVYFCASSQHRGRTDTQYFGPGTRLTVL.

This clonotype was counted only a few times. The chain has TRBV6-5 and TRBJ1-1; D is ambiguous. Looked up from germline, CDR1 is MNHEY and CDR2 is SVGAGI. The CDR3 has 11 residues. Trimming removed 7 bases at V and 7 bases at J, with 10 bases between. The CDR3 nucleotides read TGTGCCAGCACCCTCGGGAGTGAAGCTTTCTTT. Translating gives CASTLGSEAFF.

This clonotype was seen more than once but under ten times. The chain is built from TRBV13 and TRBJ2-6; D remains ambiguous. Germline lookup yields CDR1 PRHDT and CDR2 FYEKMQ (reference sequence). Trimming took 3 bases from V and 2 from J, leaving 14 bases between them. The CDR3 sequence is 17 residues long. The CDR3 protein is CASSFGRLGPGANVLTF. The CDR3 DNA reads as TGTGCCAGCAGCTTCGGGCGCCTAGGGCCTGGGGCCAACGTCCTGACTTTC.

This rearrangement joins TRBV7-9 to TRBJ2-1, with TRBD1 matching 7 bases. The CDR3 covers 16 residues. The V gene's germline CDR1 is SEHNR and CDR2 FQNEAQ (reference sequence). V lost 2 bases and J lost 1; bases outside the gene matches: 5. CDR3 in amino acids: CASSLPGTDSYNEQFF. Here the CDR3 DNA reads TGTGCCAGCAGCTTACCGGGGACAGATTCCTACAATGAGCAGTTCTTC.

This clonotype was detected ten times or more. This rearrangement joins TRBV4-1 to TRBJ2-1, with unresolved D. Deletions cut 0 bases from V and 4 bases from J, with 13 bases between. The CDR3 has 16 residues. CDR1 and CDR2 (germline): MGHRA, YSYEKL. The chain's CDR3 is CASSQDLQIWYNEQFF. CDR3 coding DNA: TGCGCCAGCAGCCAAGATCTCCAAATTTGGTACAATGAGCAGTTCTTC.

V is TRBV28 and J is TRBJ2-5; 7 nucleotides align to TRBD1. V was pared by 6 bases and J by 5 bases, with 9 bases of the junction left unmatched. CDR1 MDHEN and CDR2 SYDVKM come from the germline V gene. This CDR3 spans 14 amino acids. The CDR3 sequence is CASSRDRDLETQYF. CDR3 nucleotides: TGTGCCAGCAGCCGAGACAGGGATTTGGAGACCCAGTACTTC. Complete variable domain (other parts from reference TRBV28 and TRBJ2-5): DVKVTQSSRYLVKRTGEKVFLECVQDMDHENMFWYRQDPGLGLRLIYFSYDVKMKEKGDIPEGYSVSREKKERFSLILESASTNQTSMYLCASSRDRDLETQYFGPGTRLLVL.

The J gene is TRBJ2-7, the V gene TRBV20-1; 13 positions agree with TRBD2. Germline V lookup: CDR1 DFQATT, CDR2 SNEGSKA (reference sequence). CDR3 length: 15 residues. V was pared by 3 bases and J by 3 bases, with 5 bases of the junction left unmatched. CDR3 sequence: CSARSTSGGDYEQYV. CDR3 DNA sequence: TGCAGTGCTAGGTCCACTAGCGGGGGGGACTACGAGCAGTACGTC.

The table lists this clonotype with many counts. The chain recombines TRBV12-3 or TRBV12-4 with TRBJ2-7; D possibly corresponds to TRBD1 (6 bases). This CDR3 spans 13 amino acids. Deletions cut 5 bases from V and 4 bases from J, with 12 bases between. CDR3 sequence reads: CASSTGPVYEQYF. For the CDR3, the DNA is TGTGCCAGCAGTACAGGGCCCGTTTACGAGCAGTACTTC.

The V and J genes are TRBV12-3 or TRBV12-4 and TRBJ2-1; no definite D call. Trimming removed 4 bases at V and 5 bases at J, with 18 bases between. CDR3 length: 16 residues. CDR3 in amino acids: CASSSPPLVFHNEQFF. CDR3 DNA: TGTGCCAGCAGTTCCCCCCCCCTAGTATTCCACAATGAGCAGTTCTTC.

This chain joins TRBV18 and TRBJ2-1; TRBD1 matches at 10 bases. CDR1 and CDR2 (germline): KGHSH, LQKENI. CDR3 length: 14 amino acids. The trim removed 3 bases at V and 9 bases at J, leaving 5 bases unmatched. The CDR3 loop reads CASSPGQGIGEQFF. The CDR3 DNA reads as TGTGCCAGCTCACCGGGACAGGGGATAGGTGAGCAGTTCTTC.